Following are 22 T cell receptor beta chains from one sample sequenced in a study of blood T cell repertoires in COVID-19. Libraries were prepared by immunoSEQ multiplex PCR; TCRdb keeps only in-frame clonotypes and omits some of them. The table lists 250,000 or so clones, around 84% of them singletons. Sample: PBMCs or T cells enriched from blood (not recorded which). These receptors were taken from a woman between 50 and 59 years old who had been exposed to COVID-19.

The chain couples TRBV28 to TRBJ1-5, with 9 bases fitting TRBD1. V trimming: 7 bases; J trimming: 3 bases; junction bases outside the gene matches: 4. The germline gives CDR1 MDHEN, CDR2 SYDVKM. The CDR3 loop spans 14 amino acids. CDR3 in amino acids: CASKGTGYNQPQHF. The CDR3 DNA is TGTGCCAGCAAAGGGACAGGGTACAATCAGCCCCAGCATTTT. Drawing the rest from reference TRBV28 and TRBJ1-5, the complete variable domain is DVKVTQSSRYLVKRTGEKVFLECVQDMDHENMFWYRQDPGLGLRLIYFSYDVKMKEKGDIPEGYSVSREKKERFSLILESASTNQTSMYLCASKGTGYNQPQHFGDGTRLSIL.

The chain recombines TRBV12-3 or TRBV12-4 with TRBJ1-1, with D unresolved. With 6 bases removed from V and 1 base from J, the gap between germline ends came to 9 bases. The CDR3 spans 13 residues. For the CDR3, the DNA is TGTGCCAGCAGACATTCAAGGAACACTGAAGCTTTCTTT. Its translation: CASRHSRNTEAFF.

The rearrangement uses TRBV12-1 and TRBJ1-2; the table's D call of TRBD1 was not tested on the DNA. TRBV12-1 is flagged as a pseudogene. The CDR3 covers 14 residues. Here the CDR3 reads CASSFTRDHYGYTF. CDR3 sequence (DNA): TGTGCCAGCAGCTTCACCAGGGATCACTATGGCTACACCTTC.

This clone occurred a few times. V is TRBV19 and J is TRBJ1-1; 9 bases are a match to TRBD1. With V trimmed by 4 bases and J by 10 bases, 4 bases remained unmatched. The CDR3 extends over 12 amino acids. The germline V gene has CDR1 LNHDA and CDR2 SQIVND (reference sequence). DNA of the CDR3: TGTGCCAGTAGTACCGGGACAGGGCGAGCTTTCTTT. It is translated as CASSTGTGRAFF.

V and J are TRBV6-5 and TRBJ1-1; TRBD1 matches at 8 bases. Unmatched junction bases numbered 6, after V lost 8 bases and J lost 10 bases. The CDR3 spans 11 residues. The germline gives CDR1 MNHEY, CDR2 SVGAGI. DNA for the CDR3: TGTGCCAGCCCAGGGACAGGAGGAGCTTTCTTT. Amino acids: CASPGTGGAFF.

The chain links TRBV30 to TRBJ1-3; D is ambiguous. Deletions cut 0 bases from V and 10 bases from J, with 10 bases between. This CDR3 region has 12 residues. Germline loops: CDR1 GTSNPN, CDR2 SVGIG (reference sequence). In nucleotides, the CDR3 is TGTGCCTGGAGTGTATCGGAGGGTACCATATATTTT. It yields the protein CAWSVSEGTIYF.

This clone was detected once. The DNA for the CDR3 is TGTGCCAGCTCACCCTACGGGACAGGGGAGGGTAGCTATGGCTACACCTTC. Its translation is CASSPYGTGEGSYGYTF. The chain couples TRBV18 to TRBJ1-2, with 10 bases lining up with TRBD1. This CDR3 has 17 residues. V was pared by 3 bases and J by 4 bases, with 11 bases of the junction left unmatched. Germline values: CDR1 KGHSH, CDR2 LQKENI.

This chain uses TRBV6-2 or TRBV6-3 with TRBJ1-1, with D tentatively TRBD1 (5 bases). With 2 bases removed from V and 8 bases from J, the gap between germline ends came to 18 bases. The germline CDR1 and CDR2 sequences are MNHEY and SVGEGT. This CDR3 region has 15 residues. For the CDR3, the DNA is TGTGCCAGCAGTTACGGGGGACTCAGGAGGCAAGAAGCTTTCTTT. Translating it yields CASSYGGLRRQEAFF.

The DNA of the CDR3 is TGTGCCAGCAGCGTCCAGGGCCACCTAGCCAAAAACATTCAGTACTTC. Its translation is CASSVQGHLAKNIQYF. This chain connects TRBV21-1 to TRBJ2-4; the table's TRBD1 call for D was not verified on the DNA. TRBV21-1 constitutes a pseudogene. The CDR3 is 16 residues long.

The gene calls are TRBV29-1 and TRBJ1-1, with 7 bases that match TRBD1. Germline CDR1 is SQVTM and CDR2 is ANQGSEA. The CDR3 spans 12 residues. J gave up 6 bases and V 7 bases, and 8 bases lay outside the gene matches. The CDR3 protein is CSAGQSYSEAFF. The CDR3 region has the DNA TGCAGCGCGGGACAGTCGTACTCTGAAGCTTTCTTT.

This chain links TRBV3-1 (or the pseudogene TRBV3-2) with TRBJ1-1; D is possibly TRBD1 (6 bases). This CDR3 region has 14 residues. V dropped 3 bases and J dropped 6 bases, with 14 bases sitting between them. The germline V gene has CDR1 LGHDT and CDR2 YNNKEL (reference sequence). Here the CDR3 reads CASSQAEGGPEAFF. CDR3 bases: TGTGCCAGCAGCCAGGCGGAGGGGGGGCCTGAAGCTTTCTTT.

CDR3 DNA sequence: TGTGCCACCGGCATAAGGGGAGGCTACGAGCAGTACTTC. This translates into CATGIRGGYEQYF. The J gene is TRBJ2-7, the V gene TRBV6-6; possible D gene TRBD2, 6 bases. This CDR3 contains 13 residues. CDR1 and CDR2 from the germline V gene are MNHNY and SVGAGI (reference sequence). Trimming stripped 10 bases from V and 3 bases from J, with 16 bases between.

Only one count was recorded for this clone. The chain combines TRBV7-2 with TRBJ1-5; no firm D call. This CDR3 contains 13 residues. The V gene lost 1 base and the J gene lost 6 bases, with 7 bases spanning the gap. Germline CDR1 reads SGHTA; CDR2 reads FQGNSA. The CDR3 DNA is TGTGCCAGCAGCTTAGACGGGAGTCAGCCCCAGCATTTT. Translation gives CASSLDGSQPQHF.

The V call is TRBV6-5, the J call TRBJ1-1; possible D gene TRBD1, 6 bases. The CDR3 runs 14 residues. Germline V gene sequence: CDR1 MNHEY, CDR2 SVGAGI. Trimming removed 6 bases at V and 4 bases at J, with 15 bases between. CDR3 sequence reads: CASSATGLGTEAFF. Here the CDR3 DNA reads TGTGCCAGCAGCGCAACAGGGTTGGGCACTGAAGCTTTCTTT.

This clone was seen a handful of times. Its ends do not fully match the called genes, so a read error is possible. V usage is TRBV5-1 and J usage is TRBJ1-1; 11 bases fit TRBD1. The CDR3 is made up of 14 amino acids. Germline-derived CDR1 and CDR2 are SGHRS and YFSETQ. The chain's CDR3 is CASSLDGQGAEAFF. DNA for the CDR3: TGCGCCAGCAGCTTGGATGGACAGGGGGCTGAGGCTTTCTTT.

The chain links TRBV10-3 to TRBJ1-6; a possible D gene is TRBD1 (6 bases). Trimming removed 3 bases from V and 8 bases from J, with 8 bases in between. Per germline, CDR1 ENHRY and CDR2 SYGVKD. This CDR3 contains 13 residues. The CDR3 loop is CAISDYRDSPLHF. In DNA, the CDR3 is TGTGCCATCAGTGACTACAGGGATTCACCCCTCCACTTT.

The J gene is TRBJ2-1, the V gene TRBV25-1; 9 positions match TRBD2. The germline CDR1 and CDR2 sequences are MGHDK and SYGVNS. V was pared by 8 bases and J by 5 bases, with 7 bases of the junction left unmatched. The CDR3 totals 14 residues. The CDR3 DNA reads as TGTGCCAGCCTAGGTCCTAGCGGGGACAATGAGCAGTTCTTC. Protein: CASLGPSGDNEQFF.

The chain recombines TRBV28 with TRBJ2-3; TRBD2 agrees at 8 bases. The J segment lost 4 bases and the V segment lost 5 bases, leaving 11 bases of the junction unmatched. In germline, CDR1 is MDHEN, CDR2 SYDVKM. This CDR3 has 16 amino acids. The DNA of the CDR3 is TGTGCCAGCAGTCCGATGCTAGCGGGTGCCGCAGATACGCAGTATTTT. It specifies CASSPMLAGAADTQYF.

This clone was counted once. The J gene is TRBJ2-3, the V gene TRBV19; 10 bases match TRBD2. Trimming took 5 bases from V and 0 from J; bases not matched to a gene: 11. CDR3 size: 18 residues. Germline V gives CDR1 LNHDA, CDR2 SQIVND (reference sequence). As DNA, the CDR3 is TGTGCCAGTAGTGGTCTAGCGGGGGCCATCTATAGCACAGATACGCAGTATTTT. It specifies CASSGLAGAIYSTDTQYF.

This clone occurred once. The rearrangement links TRBV2 to TRBJ2-1, with D maybe TRBD2 (6 bases). The CDR3 is made up of 14 amino acids. Germline CDR1 SNHLY, CDR2 FYNNEI. Trimming left V 7 bases short and J 3 bases short, with 13 bases between. The chain's CDR3 is CASNPDGGYNEQFF. In DNA form, the CDR3 reads TGTGCCAGCAATCCCGACGGGGGCTACAATGAGCAGTTCTTC.

This clone has only a few counts. The chain links TRBV7-9 to TRBJ2-2; 8 nucleotides align to TRBD1. The CDR3 totals 15 residues. Trimming at V came to 3 bases and at J to 6 bases, leaving 6 bases not matched to a gene. From germline, CDR1 is SEHNR and CDR2 FQNEAQ (reference sequence). The CDR3 DNA sequence: TGTGCCAGCAGCTTGGCGGGACAGGTCCCCGGGGAGCTGTTTTTT. Translation gives CASSLAGQVPGELFF.

V is TRBV19 and J is TRBJ2-1; 12 positions match TRBD2. The germline gives CDR1 LNHDA, CDR2 SQIVND (reference sequence). The V gene end was trimmed by 7 bases and the J gene end by 5 bases; junction bases not matched to a gene: 27. The length of the CDR3 is 22 residues. CDR3 DNA: TGTGCCAGTACCCCAATCTACGAGGCGGCTAGCGGGGGGGCCAGGCCCCACAATGAGCAGTTCTTC. Translating it yields CASTPIYEAASGGARPHNEQFF.